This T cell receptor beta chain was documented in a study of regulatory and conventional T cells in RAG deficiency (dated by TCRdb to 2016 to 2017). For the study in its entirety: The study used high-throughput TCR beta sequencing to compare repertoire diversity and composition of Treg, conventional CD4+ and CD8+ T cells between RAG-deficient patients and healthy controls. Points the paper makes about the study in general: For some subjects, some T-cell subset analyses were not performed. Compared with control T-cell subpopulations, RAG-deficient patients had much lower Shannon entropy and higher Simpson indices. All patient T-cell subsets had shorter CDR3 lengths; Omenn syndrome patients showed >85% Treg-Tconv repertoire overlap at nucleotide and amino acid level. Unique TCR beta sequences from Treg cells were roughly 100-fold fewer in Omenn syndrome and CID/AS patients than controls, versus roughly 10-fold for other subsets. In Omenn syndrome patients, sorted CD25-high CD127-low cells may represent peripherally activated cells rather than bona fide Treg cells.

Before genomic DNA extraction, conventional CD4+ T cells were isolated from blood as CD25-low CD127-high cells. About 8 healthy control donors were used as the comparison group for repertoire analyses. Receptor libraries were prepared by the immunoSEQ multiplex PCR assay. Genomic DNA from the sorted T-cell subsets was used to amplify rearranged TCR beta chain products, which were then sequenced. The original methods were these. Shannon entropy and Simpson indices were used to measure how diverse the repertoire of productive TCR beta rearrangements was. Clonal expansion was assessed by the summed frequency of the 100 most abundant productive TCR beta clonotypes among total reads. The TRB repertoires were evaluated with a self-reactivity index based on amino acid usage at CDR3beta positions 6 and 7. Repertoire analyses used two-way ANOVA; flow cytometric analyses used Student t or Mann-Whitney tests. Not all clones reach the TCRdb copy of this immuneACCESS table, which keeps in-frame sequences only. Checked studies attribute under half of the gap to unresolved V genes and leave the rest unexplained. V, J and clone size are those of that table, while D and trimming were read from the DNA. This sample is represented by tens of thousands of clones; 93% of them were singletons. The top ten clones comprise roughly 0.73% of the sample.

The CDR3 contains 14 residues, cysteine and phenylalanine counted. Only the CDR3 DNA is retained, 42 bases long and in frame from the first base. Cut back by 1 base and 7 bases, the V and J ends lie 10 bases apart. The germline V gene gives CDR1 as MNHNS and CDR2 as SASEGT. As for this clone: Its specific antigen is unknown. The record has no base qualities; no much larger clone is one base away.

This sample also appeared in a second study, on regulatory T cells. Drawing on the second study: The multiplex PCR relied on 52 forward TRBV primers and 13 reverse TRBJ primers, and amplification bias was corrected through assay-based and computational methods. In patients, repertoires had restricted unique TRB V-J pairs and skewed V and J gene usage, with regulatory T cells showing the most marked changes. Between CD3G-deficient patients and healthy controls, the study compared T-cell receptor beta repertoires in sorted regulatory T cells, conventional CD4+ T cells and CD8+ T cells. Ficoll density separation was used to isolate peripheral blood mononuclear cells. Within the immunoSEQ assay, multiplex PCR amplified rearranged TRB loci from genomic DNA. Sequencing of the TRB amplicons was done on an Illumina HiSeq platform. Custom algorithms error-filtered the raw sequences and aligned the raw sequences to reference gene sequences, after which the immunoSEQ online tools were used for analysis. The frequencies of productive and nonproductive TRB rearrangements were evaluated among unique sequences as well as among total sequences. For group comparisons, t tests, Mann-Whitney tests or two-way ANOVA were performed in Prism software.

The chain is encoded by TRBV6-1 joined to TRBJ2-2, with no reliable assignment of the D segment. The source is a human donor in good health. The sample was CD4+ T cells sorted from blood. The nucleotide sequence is TGTGCCAGCAGTGAAGGGGGAAAGGTCGGGGAGCTGTTTTTT. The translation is CASSEGGKVGELFF.